Below, one T cell receptor beta chain is given with its context. This CDR3 comprises 14 residues. The V gene lost 7 bases and the J gene lost 0 bases, with 13 bases spanning the gap. The germline CDR1 and CDR2 sequences are SQVTM and ANQGSEA. The data were taken from a study of blood T cell repertoires in COVID-19. Sequencing used immunoSEQ multiplex PCR; TCRdb keeps in-frame clones, though not all of them. The repertoire includes around 430,000 clones, approximately 90% of them detected once, and around 10% sits in the top ten. The sequencing sample was made of PBMCs or T cells enriched from blood (not recorded which). This TCR derives from a woman in her fifties or sixties who had recovered from COVID-19. The rearrangement links TRBV29-1 to TRBJ1-3; D not certain. The CDR3 nucleotides are TGCAGCGCTTCATTCGGGGTCTCTGGAAACACCATATATTTT. Its translation is CSASFGVSGNTIYF.